This is a list of T cell receptor beta chains from one sample in a study of T cells in Graves' hyperthyroidism and ophthalmopathy. TCRdb recomputed calls from the multiplex PCR reads with MiXCR, one row per CDR3 protein. The sample yields 500,000 to 700,000 distinct CDR3 sequences, approximately 15% seen once. Sequencing was performed on blood. Source of these receptors: a woman aged 18-35 years with Graves' hyperthyroidism. Both conserved end residues are part of each CDR3. A D gene is named only where the DNA matches it firmly. Only some rows state a clone size, as once, few, many or a class for expanded clones.

J gene: TRBJ2-3; V gene: TRBV20-1; clone size: many; D gene: -; CDR3 DNA: TGCAGTGCTGTTCAGGGGCCAGATACGCAGTATTTT; CDR3 protein: CSAVQGPDTQYF
J gene: TRBJ2-5; V gene: TRBV24-1; clone size: -; D gene: -; CDR3 DNA: TGTGCCACCAGTGATACCAGGGAGACCCAGTACTTC; CDR3 protein: CATSDTRETQYF
J gene: TRBJ2-1; V gene: TRBV5-1; clone size: many; D gene: -; CDR3 DNA: TGTGCCAGCAGCTTGGGGGCTAATGAGCAGTTCTTC; CDR3 protein: CASSLGANEQFF
J gene: TRBJ2-2; V gene: TRBV11-2; clone size: -; D gene: TRBD2; CDR3 DNA: TGTGCCAGCAGCGGGGTTTGGCGGGGGGGCCGGGCCGGGGAGCTGTTTTTT; CDR3 protein: CASSGVWRGGRAGELFF
J gene: TRBJ2-1; V gene: TRBV14; clone size: -; D gene: -; CDR3 DNA: TGTGCCAGCAGCCGAGGGGTGGGAAATGAGCAGTTCTTC; CDR3 protein: CASSRGVGNEQFF
J gene: TRBJ1-5; V gene: TRBV12-3/TRBV12-4; clone size: -; D gene: TRBD1; CDR3 DNA: TGTGCCAGCAGAGCCGGGGCAGGGGGTAGGACCCAGCATTTT; CDR3 protein: CASRAGAGGRTQHF
J gene: TRBJ2-7; V gene: TRBV3-2; clone size: many; D gene: -; CDR3 DNA: TGTGCCAGCAGCCAGAAGACAGGAGCCTACGAGCAGTACTTC; CDR3 protein: CASSQKTGAYEQYF
J gene: TRBJ2-5; V gene: TRBV4-2; clone size: many; D gene: -; CDR3 DNA: TGTGCCAGCAGCCAAGAGGGACGAGGCCAAGAGACCCAGTACTTC; CDR3 protein: CASSQEGRGQETQYF
J gene: TRBJ2-6; V gene: TRBV28; clone size: few; D gene: -; CDR3 DNA: TGTGCCAGCAGTTTAGGTGCAAGGGGGGCCAACGTCCTGACTTTC; CDR3 protein: CASSLGARGANVLTF
J gene: TRBJ2-5; V gene: TRBV28; clone size: -; D gene: TRBD1; CDR3 DNA: TGTGCCAGCAGTCCCGACCGTACAGGGGGCGGAGAGGCCCAGTACTTC; CDR3 protein: CASSPDRTGGGEAQYF
J gene: TRBJ2-3; V gene: TRBV5-1; clone size: few; D gene: TRBD1; CDR3 DNA: TGCGCCAGCAGCATGAGACAGGGGGCTACAGATACGCAGTATTTT; CDR3 protein: CASSMRQGATDTQYF
J gene: TRBJ1-1; V gene: TRBV9; clone size: few; D gene: TRBD1; CDR3 DNA: TGTGCCAGCAGCGCCAGCGACAGGGTATGGAACACTGAAGCTTTCTTT; CDR3 protein: CASSASDRVWNTEAFF
J gene: TRBJ2-5; V gene: TRBV11-1; clone size: many; D gene: -; CDR3 DNA: TGTGCCAGCAGAGCCCCTGGGACACCGGTAGAGACCCAGTACTTC; CDR3 protein: CASRAPGTPVETQYF
J gene: TRBJ1-2; V gene: TRBV29-1; clone size: -; D gene: -; CDR3 DNA: TGCAGCGTTGTGCAGCATAACTATGGCTACACCTTC; CDR3 protein: CSVVQHNYGYTF
J gene: TRBJ1-5; V gene: TRBV6-5; clone size: -; D gene: -; CDR3 DNA: TGTGCCAGCAGTTACCCAAGCGGCAGGGATAGCAATCAGCCCCAGCATTTT; CDR3 protein: CASSYPSGRDSNQPQHF
J gene: TRBJ2-1; V gene: TRBV7-2; clone size: many; D gene: -; CDR3 DNA: TGTGCCAGCAGCTTGGGGGGCAAGCAGTTCTTC; CDR3 protein: CASSLGGKQFF
J gene: TRBJ2-1; V gene: TRBV29-1; clone size: -; D gene: TRBD2; CDR3 DNA: TGCAGCGTCCCGACTAGCGGTTCTAACTACAATGAGCAGTTCTTC; CDR3 protein: CSVPTSGSNYNEQFF
J gene: TRBJ2-7; V gene: TRBV2; clone size: many; D gene: TRBD1; CDR3 DNA: TGTGCCAATCATGCCGGGACAGGGGAATACGAGCAGTACTTC; CDR3 protein: CANHAGTGEYEQYF
J gene: TRBJ2-2; V gene: TRBV10-1; clone size: -; D gene: -; CDR3 DNA: TGCGCCAGCAGTGACGACAGGACCGGGGAGCTGTTTTTT; CDR3 protein: CASSDDRTGELFF
J gene: TRBJ1-3; V gene: TRBV7-9; clone size: few; D gene: -; CDR3 DNA: TGTGCCAGCAGCTTCGCAGGATCGGGAAACACCATATATTTT; CDR3 protein: CASSFAGSGNTIYF
J gene: TRBJ2-2; V gene: TRBV6-1; clone size: -; D gene: -; CDR3 DNA: TGTGCCAGCAGTGTTGGGTCGGACACCGGGGAGCTGGTTTTT; CDR3 protein: CASSVGSDTGELVF
J gene: TRBJ2-1; V gene: TRBV12-3/TRBV12-4; clone size: many; D gene: -; CDR3 DNA: TGTGCCAGCAGTTTAGCCCTAGCCGGGCCCAATGAGCAGTTCTTC; CDR3 protein: CASSLALAGPNEQFF
J gene: TRBJ2-5; V gene: TRBV7-8; clone size: many; D gene: TRBD2; CDR3 DNA: TGTGCCAGCAGGAATAGCGGGACGGGGGAGACCCAGTACTTC; CDR3 protein: CASRNSGTGETQYF
J gene: TRBJ2-7; V gene: TRBV7-8; clone size: -; D gene: -; CDR3 DNA: TGTGCCAGCAGCTTTTCCCCCGTCGAGCAGTACTTC; CDR3 protein: CASSFSPVEQYF
J gene: TRBJ2-7; V gene: TRBV6-2/TRBV6-3; clone size: many; D gene: TRBD1; CDR3 DNA: TGTGCCAGCAGAGACCGGGACAGTTACTACGAGCAGTACTTC; CDR3 protein: CASRDRDSYYEQYF
J gene: TRBJ2-6; V gene: TRBV6-1; clone size: many; D gene: -; CDR3 DNA: TGTGCCAGCACCCAAGAGGAGGGGACTGGGGCCAACGTCCTGACTTTC; CDR3 protein: CASTQEEGTGANVLTF
J gene: TRBJ2-7; V gene: TRBV6-1; clone size: many; D gene: TRBD2; CDR3 DNA: TGTGCCAGCAGTGTTCAGGGACTAGCGGGACCCTACGAGCAGTACTTC; CDR3 protein: CASSVQGLAGPYEQYF
J gene: TRBJ1-1; V gene: TRBV29-1; clone size: many; D gene: -; CDR3 DNA: TGCAGCGTTGCCCCTAGCAGAGGGCAGAACACTGAAGCTTTCTTT; CDR3 protein: CSVAPSRGQNTEAFF
J gene: TRBJ2-3; V gene: TRBV28; clone size: many; D gene: -; CDR3 DNA: TGTGCCAGCAGACTAGTAAGCACAGATACGCAGTATTTT; CDR3 protein: CASRLVSTDTQYF
J gene: TRBJ2-1; V gene: TRBV30; clone size: few; D gene: TRBD2; CDR3 DNA: TGTGCCTGGAATTTTAGACTAGCGGCTAACAATGAGCAGTTCTTC; CDR3 protein: CAWNFRLAANNEQFF
J gene: TRBJ2-3; V gene: TRBV6-1; clone size: few; D gene: -; CDR3 DNA: TGTGCCAGCAGCCCCCCCGGATCAAGATATACGCAGTATTTT; CDR3 protein: CASSPPGSRYTQYF
J gene: TRBJ2-3; V gene: TRBV7-9; clone size: -; D gene: -; CDR3 DNA: TGTGCCAGCAGCACCGAGACGGGACTCCTAGCGGATACGCAGTATTTT; CDR3 protein: CASSTETGLLADTQYF
J gene: TRBJ2-7; V gene: TRBV25-1; clone size: -; D gene: TRBD2; CDR3 DNA: TGTGCCAGCAGTAAACGACTCGGGCTAGCGGACCTCTACGAGCAGTACTTC; CDR3 protein: CASSKRLGLADLYEQYF